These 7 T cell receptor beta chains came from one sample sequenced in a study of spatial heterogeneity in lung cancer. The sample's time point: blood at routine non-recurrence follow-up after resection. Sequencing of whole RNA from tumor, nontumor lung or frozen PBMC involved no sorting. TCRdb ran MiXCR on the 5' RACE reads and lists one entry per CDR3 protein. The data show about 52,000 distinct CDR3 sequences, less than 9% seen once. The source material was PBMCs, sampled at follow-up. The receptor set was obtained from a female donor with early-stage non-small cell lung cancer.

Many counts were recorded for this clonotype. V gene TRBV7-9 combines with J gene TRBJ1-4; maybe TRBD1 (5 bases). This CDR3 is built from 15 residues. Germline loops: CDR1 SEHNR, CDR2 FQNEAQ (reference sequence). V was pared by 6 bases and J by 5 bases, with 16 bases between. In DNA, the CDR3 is TGTGCCAGCAGTCAACCGGGACTAGGAAATGAAAAACTGTTTTTT. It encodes CASSQPGLGNEKLFF.

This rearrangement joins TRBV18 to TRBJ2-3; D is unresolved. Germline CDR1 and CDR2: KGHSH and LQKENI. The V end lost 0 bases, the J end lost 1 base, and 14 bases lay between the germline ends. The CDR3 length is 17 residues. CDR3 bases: TGTGCCAGCTCACCACCCGCGACGAGCCGACGCACAGATACGCAGTATTTT. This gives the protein CASSPPATSRRTDTQYF.

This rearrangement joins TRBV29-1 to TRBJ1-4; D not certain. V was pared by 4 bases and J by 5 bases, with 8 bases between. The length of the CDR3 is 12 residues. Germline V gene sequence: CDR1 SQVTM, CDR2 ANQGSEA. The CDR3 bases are TGCAGCGTTGGACGGTCAAATGAAAAACTGTTTTTT. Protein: CSVGRSNEKLFF.

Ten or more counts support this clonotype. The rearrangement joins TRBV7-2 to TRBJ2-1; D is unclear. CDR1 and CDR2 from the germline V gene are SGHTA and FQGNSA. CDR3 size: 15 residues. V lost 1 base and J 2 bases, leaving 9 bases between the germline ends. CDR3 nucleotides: TGTGCCAGCAGCTTAGTTCCTGGCACCTACAATGAGCAGTTCTTC. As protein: CASSLVPGTYNEQFF.

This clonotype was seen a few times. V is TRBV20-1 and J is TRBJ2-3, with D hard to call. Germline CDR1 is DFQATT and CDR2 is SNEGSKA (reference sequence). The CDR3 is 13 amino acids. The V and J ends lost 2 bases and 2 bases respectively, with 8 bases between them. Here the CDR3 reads CSARLGYTDTQYF. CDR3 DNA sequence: TGCAGTGCTAGACTAGGATACACAGATACGCAGTATTTT.

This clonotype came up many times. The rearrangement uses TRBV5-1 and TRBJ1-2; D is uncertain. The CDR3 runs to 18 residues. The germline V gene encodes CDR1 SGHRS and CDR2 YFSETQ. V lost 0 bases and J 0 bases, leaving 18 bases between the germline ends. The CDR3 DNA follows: TGCGCCAGCAGCTTGGCTTACGCGGGATCGCGGGCTAACTATGGCTACACCTTC. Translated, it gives CASSLAYAGSRANYGYTF. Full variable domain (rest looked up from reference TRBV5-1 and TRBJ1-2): KAGVTQTPRYLIKTRGQQVTLSCSPISGHRSVSWYQQTPGQGLQFLFEYFSETQRNKGNFPGRFSGRQFSNSRSEMNVSTLELGDSALYLCASSLAYAGSRANYGYTFGSGTRLTVV.

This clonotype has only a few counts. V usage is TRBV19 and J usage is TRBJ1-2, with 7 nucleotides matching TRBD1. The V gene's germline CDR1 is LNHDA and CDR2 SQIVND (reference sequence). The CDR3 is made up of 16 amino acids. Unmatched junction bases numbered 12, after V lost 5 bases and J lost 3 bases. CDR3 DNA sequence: TGTGCCAGTAGTTATGGTGCCGGCCAGGGGGACTATGGCTACACCTTC. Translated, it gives CASSYGAGQGDYGYTF.